This T cell receptor (beta chain) was profiled in a study of brain T cells in children with intractable seizures (dated by TCRdb to about 2021). The study in broad terms: Resected brain tissue from more than 40 pediatric epilepsy surgery cases was first screened for immune gene transcripts using a NanoString immunology panel. Among the 12 selected surgery cases, eight also had pre-surgery blood sequenced, leaving four with brain tissue only. Points the paper makes about the study in general: The patients' HCMV serostatus was not known, and viral specificity was inferred solely from CDR3 sequence similarity. Because sequencing depth was different between pre-surgery and post-surgery blood, clones absent from the pre-surgery sample may reflect undersampling.

This clone was detected only once. Its target antigen remains unknown. No clone much larger than this one lies a single base away; base qualities are absent. The immunoSEQ assay was applied to genomic DNA to generate the TCR beta chain sequences. Under the source paper's analysis protocol: CDR3 sequences not starting with the conserved framework cysteine at position 104 were manually removed. Clonality was calculated as one minus the normalized Shannon's Diversity Index, with values ranging from 0 (maximal diversity) to 1 (oligoclonal). Differences in the frequency of the same CDR3 between samples, such as brain versus blood, were assessed with chi-squared comparison-of-proportions tests. Public clonotypes were found by searching immuneACCESS, and the VDJdb browser was used to assess similarity to known antiviral clonotypes. TCRdb mirrors the immuneACCESS table, restricted to in-frame sequences. Some clones are absent from its copies; in checked studies, under half trace to an unresolved V gene, and the reason for the others is unknown. Clone size and V and J calls were adopted from that table, with D and trimming inferred from the DNA. This sample comprises a few hundred thousand clones, 93% of them detected only once. Together, the top ten hold 4.5% to 7% of the sample.

V drops 4 bases and J drops 8 bases, leaving 14 bases in between. From its cysteine to its phenylalanine, the CDR3 spans 13 amino acids. The kept DNA is CDR3 alone, 39 bases in frame from the first base. CDR1 and CDR2, per the germline V gene (reference sequence), are MNHEY and SMNVEV. The time point tag for this specimen amounts to: blood from clinic visit 5 months post-surgery; TSC patient then seizure free. The surgery cases showing the highest brain T cell transcript signatures were chosen for TCR beta chain sequencing of brain tissue and, when available, of blood. Patients had been treated with at least one anti-epileptic drug before surgery. TCR-sequenced patients were children with drug-resistant epilepsy due to tuberous sclerosis complex, focal cortical dysplasia, Rasmussen encephalitis or hemimegalencephaly. Bulk genomic DNA was extracted from unsorted brain tissue and whole blood with the Monarch genomic DNA purification kit.

Sequenced here: peripheral blood, sampled 5 to 6 months after surgery. Recombination connected TRBV27 to TRBJ1-1, with the D gene call left open. The TCR originated in a boy younger than two with tuberous sclerosis and intractable seizures. The sequenced DNA: TGTGCCAGCAGTTCCCTAAGTAGGGAAGAAGCTTTCTTT. Translated, this gives CASSSLSREEAFF.